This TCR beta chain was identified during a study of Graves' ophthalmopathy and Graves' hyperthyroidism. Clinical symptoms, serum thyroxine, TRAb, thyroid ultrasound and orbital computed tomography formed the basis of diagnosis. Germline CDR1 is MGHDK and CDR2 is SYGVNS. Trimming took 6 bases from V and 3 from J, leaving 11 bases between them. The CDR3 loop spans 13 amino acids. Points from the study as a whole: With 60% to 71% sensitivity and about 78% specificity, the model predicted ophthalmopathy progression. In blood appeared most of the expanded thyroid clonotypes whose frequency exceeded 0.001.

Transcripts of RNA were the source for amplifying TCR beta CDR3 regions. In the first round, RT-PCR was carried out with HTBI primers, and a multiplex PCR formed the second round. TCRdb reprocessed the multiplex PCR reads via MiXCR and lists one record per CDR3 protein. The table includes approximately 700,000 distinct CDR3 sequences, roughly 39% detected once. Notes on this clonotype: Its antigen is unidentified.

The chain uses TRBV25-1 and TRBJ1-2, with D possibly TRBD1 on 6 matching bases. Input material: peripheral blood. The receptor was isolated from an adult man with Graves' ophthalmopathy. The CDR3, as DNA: TGTGCCAGCAGACGGGGGGCAGACTATGGCTACACCTTC. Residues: CASRRGADYGYTF.